A single sample is the source of the 8 T cell receptor beta chains below, sequenced in a study of glioma-infiltrating T cells (dated by TCRdb to about 2016). Sequencing relied on an Illumina MiSeq. TCR alpha and beta CDR3 regions were amplified with the iRepertoire nested amplicon-rescue multiplex PCR (arm-PCR) platform from RNA. TCRdb trimmed public reads at Q25 via fastp, called clones via MiXCR and kept in-frame beta chains. Identical CDR3 proteins give one entry, which carries the most common genes and DNA. The sample records 300,000 to 450,000 distinct CDR3 sequences, about 40% of which are singletons. The ten largest clones capture around 11% of the sample. Material: glioma tissue, nonneoplastic brain tissue, or PBMCs (not recorded which). These receptor sequences come from a human donor with low-grade glioma or glioblastoma, undergoing nonglioma brain surgery, or in good health (not recorded which).

The chain joins TRBV28 to TRBJ2-7; a weak D match, TRBD2 (6 bases). Deletions cut 6 bases from V and 12 bases from J, with 45 bases between. Germline V lookup: CDR1 MDHEN, CDR2 SYDVKM. The CDR3 extends over 21 amino acids. The CDR3 nucleotides are TGTGCCAGCAGCGGGAGCACTCTACCTTGGGACCCTCACGGGCAGGCGGCCTGGTTGTACTTC. Its translation is CASSGSTLPWDPHGQAAWLYF.

V usage is TRBV5-4 and J usage is TRBJ2-1; 9 positions agree with TRBD2. J was trimmed by 6 bases and V by 0 bases; bases with no gene match: 7. The CDR3 totals 16 residues. Germline V lookup: CDR1 SGHNT, CDR2 YYREEE (reference sequence). Here the CDR3 reads CASSLARASGTNEQFF. In nucleotides, the CDR3 is TGTGCCAGCAGCTTGGCGAGGGCTAGCGGGACCAATGAGCAGTTCTTC.

At least ten counts were recorded for this clonotype. This chain links TRBV27 with TRBJ2-1; 9 bases are shared with TRBD2. This CDR3 contains 15 residues. CDR1 and CDR2 from the germline V gene are MNHEY and SMNVEV (reference sequence). The J segment lost 3 bases and the V segment lost 8 bases, leaving 8 bases of the junction unmatched. The CDR3 nucleotides read TGTGCCAGCGGTCGACTAGCGGACCGCTACAATGAGCAGTTCTTC. This codes for CASGRLADRYNEQFF.

Comments on this clonotype: A read error may explain this, as a much larger clone is one base away. The chain couples TRBV7-8 to TRBJ1-5, with D unresolved. Germline V gene data show CDR1 as SGHVS and CDR2 as FQNEAQ. The CDR3 runs 16 residues. CDR3 sequence: CASSLGEPANNQTQHF. The CDR3 bases are TGTGCCAGCAGCTTAGGTGAGCCAGCGAACAATCAGACCCAGCATTTT.

Concerning this clonotype: Just one base apart from a much larger clone, this may be a read error. This chain links TRBV6-2 or TRBV6-3 with TRBJ2-1, with 8 bases lining up with TRBD1. The V gene's germline CDR1 is MNHEY and CDR2 SVGEGT. The CDR3 is 15 amino acids. DNA of the CDR3: TGTGCCAGCACCTGGACAGGGAGCTCCTACGATGAGCAGTTCTTC. Translating it yields CASTWTGSSYDEQFF.

V gene TRBV6-2 or TRBV6-3 combines with J gene TRBJ2-5, with D unresolved. The CDR3 contains 16 residues. With 0 bases removed from V and 4 bases from J, the gap between germline ends came to 15 bases. From germline, CDR1 is MNHEY and CDR2 SVGEGT. The CDR3 DNA reads TGTGCCAGCAGTTACTCGATTGCGGTGGGCACAGAGACCCAGTACTTC. Encoded protein: CASSYSIAVGTETQYF.

CDR3 DNA sequence: TGTGCCACCAGCAGAGTTACGGCCCCCCAAGAGACCCAGTACTTC. Protein sequence: CATSRVTAPQETQYF. The rearrangement joins TRBV15 to TRBJ2-5; D is unclear. CDR1 is LNHNV and CDR2 is YYDKDF in the germline V gene (reference sequence). V was pared by 1 base and J by 1 base, with 10 bases between. CDR3 length: 15 amino acids.

J is TRBJ2-1 and V is TRBV20-1; 9 bases line up with TRBD1. This CDR3 comprises 14 residues. V shed 5 bases, J shed 0 bases, and the junction held 2 bases outside the gene matches. In germline, CDR1 is DFQATT, CDR2 SNEGSKA (reference sequence). The CDR3 spells CSAEDRGSYNEQFF. CDR3 sequence (DNA): TGCAGTGCTGAGGACAGGGGCTCCTACAATGAGCAGTTCTTC.